These 23 T cell receptor beta chains originate from one sample sequenced in a study of HIV-infected children after antiretroviral therapy interruption. The TCR library was built from RNA with a 3' RACE protocol and unique molecular identifiers. Via MiXCR, TCRdb re-called the 3' RACE reads, giving one row per CDR3 protein. Here the sample spans 40,000 to 50,000 distinct CDR3 sequences, approximately 4.3% being singletons. Indicated treatment: PENTA 11 planned treatment interruption arm or continuous ART arm. Here the sequenced sample was CD45RA+ CD4+ T cells from PBMCs, pooled from several time points, taken from a donor given antiretroviral therapy, either interrupted or continuous. The subset here: naive CD4+ CD45RA+ CD45RO- T cells. Source of these receptors: a pool of human donors with HIV.

In this sample, this clonotype turned up many times. The chain is built from TRBV20-1 and TRBJ2-1, with 7 bases lining up with TRBD2. CDR1 and CDR2 from the germline V gene are DFQATT and SNEGSKA (reference sequence). This CDR3 contains 13 residues. Trimming took 3 bases from V and 9 from J; bases not matched to a gene: 8. CDR3 loop: CSASSGGFSEQFF. CDR3 nucleotide sequence: TGCAGTGCTAGTTCGGGAGGTTTTAGTGAGCAGTTCTTC.

This sequence joins TRBV5-1 and TRBJ2-3; D gene unclear. The germline V gene has CDR1 SGHRS and CDR2 YFSETQ. The CDR3 covers 12 residues. The V end lost 0 bases, the J end lost 6 bases, and 5 bases lay between the germline ends. CDR3 DNA: TGCGCCAGCAGCTTGGCCGTGGATACGCAGTATTTT. Translating gives CASSLAVDTQYF.

This clonotype was observed at least ten times. The V and J genes are TRBV12-3 or TRBV12-4 and TRBJ2-2, with D unclear. CDR3 length: 14 amino acids. V was pared by 3 bases and J by 6 bases, with 11 bases between. CDR3 loop: CASSFALSSGELFF. The CDR3 region has the DNA TGTGCCAGCAGTTTTGCCTTATCGTCCGGGGAGCTGTTTTTT.

This clonotype was seen at least ten times. This chain connects TRBV4-1 to TRBJ1-1, with D perhaps matching TRBD1 (5 bases). This CDR3 spans 14 amino acids. V lost 3 bases, J lost 7 bases, and 15 bases lay in between. CDR1 is MGHRA, CDR2 YSYEKL, per germline. This CDR3 reads CASSHPQTVYEAFF. The CDR3 region has the DNA TGCGCCAGCAGCCACCCGCAGACAGTTTATGAAGCTTTCTTT.

This clonotype was observed many times. The V call is TRBV10-3, the J call TRBJ2-3; D possibly corresponds to TRBD1 (5 bases). The CDR3 consists of 13 residues. V was shortened by 9 bases and J by 6 bases, with 16 bases between the two germline ends. Germline assignment: CDR1 ENHRY and CDR2 SYGVKD. The CDR3 nucleotides read TGTGCCATTTCGACAGTCCGCGTGGATACGCAGTATTTT. It translates to CAISTVRVDTQYF.

This rearrangement joins TRBV3-1 to TRBJ1-2; no clear D gene. The V end was cut by 3 bases, the J end by 2 bases, with 13 bases between. The CDR3 is 15 residues long. Germline V gene lookup returns CDR1 LGHDT and CDR2 YNNKEL (reference sequence). CDR3 nucleotide sequence: TGTGCCAGCAGCCAGCAGGCCGCGCAGAACTATGGCTACACCTTC. It translates to CASSQQAAQNYGYTF. Drawing the rest from reference TRBV3-1 and TRBJ1-2, the complete variable domain is DTAVSQTPKYLVTQMGNDKSIKCEQNLGHDTMYWYKQDSKKFLKIMFSYNNKELIINETVPNRFSPKSPDKAHLNLHINSLELGDSAVYFCASSQQAAQNYGYTFGSGTRLTVV.

In its sample, this clonotype was seen a few times. The rearrangement uses TRBV20-1 and TRBJ2-3; no firm D call. V lost 2 bases and J lost 0, with 12 bases in between. The germline CDR1 and CDR2 sequences are DFQATT and SNEGSKA (reference sequence). The CDR3 totals 15 residues. CDR3 sequence reads: CSARSLVTSTDTQYF. In DNA form, the CDR3 reads TGCAGTGCTAGATCACTCGTTACTAGCACAGATACGCAGTATTTT.

The sample holds many counts of this clonotype. The V call is TRBV30, the J call TRBJ2-5; 15 bases align to TRBD2. Looked up from germline, CDR1 is GTSNPN and CDR2 is SVGIG (reference sequence). The trim removed 5 bases at V and 1 base at J, leaving 5 bases unmatched. There are 16 residues in the CDR3. The CDR3 DNA reads as TGTGCCTGGCATCAGGGACTAGCGGGAGGCCAAGAGACCCAGTACTTC. Its protein is CAWHQGLAGGQETQYF.

This clonotype appeared many times. This chain connects TRBV27 to TRBJ2-2; D is unclear. Trimming removed 11 bases from V and 0 bases from J, with 13 bases in between. This CDR3 spans 14 amino acids. Germline CDR1 is MNHEY and CDR2 is SMNVEV (reference sequence). The CDR3 reads CAGKINANTGELFF. CDR3 bases: TGTGCCGGGAAAATCAACGCGAACACCGGGGAGCTGTTTTTT.

V is TRBV7-3 and J is TRBJ1-3; D gene uncertain. Germline V gene data show CDR1 as SGHTA and CDR2 as FQGTGA. V lost 1 base, J lost 8 bases, and 18 bases lay in between. This CDR3 region has 16 residues. The CDR3 sequence is CASSLSPRSKGDTIYF. The CDR3 region has the DNA TGTGCCAGCAGCTTAAGCCCCCGATCTAAAGGAGACACCATATATTTT.

This clonotype has ten or more counts. As DNA, the CDR3 is TGTGCCAGCAGCACGCAAGGGGGAAATGAGCAGTTCTTC. It specifies CASSTQGGNEQFF. J is TRBJ2-1 and V is TRBV7-9; D might be TRBD1 (6 bases). Per the germline V gene, CDR1 is SEHNR and CDR2 is FQNEAQ (reference sequence). The V gene lost 5 bases and the J gene lost 7 bases, with 12 bases spanning the gap. CDR3 length equals 13 residues.

This clonotype was seen a single time. This chain joins TRBV5-1 and TRBJ2-5; 7 bases line up with TRBD2. The CDR3 spans 9 residues. V trimming: 7 bases; J trimming: 9 bases; junction bases outside the gene matches: 0. The germline CDR1 and CDR2 sequences are SGHRS and YFSETQ. CDR3 DNA sequence: TGCGCCAGCGCGGGGGCCCAGTACTTC. Translated, it gives CASAGAQYF. Full variable domain (outside the CDR3, taken from reference TRBV5-1 and TRBJ2-5): KAGVTQTPRYLIKTRGQQVTLSCSPISGHRSVSWYQQTPGQGLQFLFEYFSETQRNKGNFPGRFSGRQFSNSRSEMNVSTLELGDSALYLCASAGAQYFGPGTRLLVL.

CDR3 loop: CASVSPSGANVLTF. CDR3 nucleotides: TGTGCCAGCGTATCCCCCTCTGGGGCCAACGTCCTGACTTTC. The rearrangement uses TRBV6-5 and TRBJ2-6, with D hard to call. In germline, CDR1 is MNHEY, CDR2 SVGAGI. The CDR3 is 14 amino acids. With 8 bases removed from V and 0 bases from J, the gap between germline ends came to 8 bases.

This clonotype was seen ten or more times. J is TRBJ2-7 and V is TRBV28; 10 bases are a match to TRBD1. V shed 6 bases and J 6 bases; nucleotides not matched to a gene: 5. Germline V gene sequence: CDR1 MDHEN, CDR2 SYDVKM. There are 13 residues in the CDR3. The CDR3 nucleotides are TGTGCCAGCAGCCCGGGACAGGGGCTCGAGCAGTACTTC. It translates to CASSPGQGLEQYF.

This clonotype appeared many times. The chain combines TRBV6-1 with TRBJ2-1; D not resolved. V was trimmed by 6 bases and J by 4 bases, leaving 7 bases between them. This CDR3 is built from 12 residues. Germline CDR1 is MNHNS and CDR2 is SASEGT. CDR3 amino acids: CASRIGYNEQFF. The CDR3 bases are TGTGCCAGCAGGATAGGATACAATGAGCAGTTCTTC.

In its sample, this clonotype was seen many times. V is TRBV18 and J is TRBJ1-4; D is possibly TRBD1 (5 bases). Trimming pared 3 bases from V and 4 bases from J, leaving 12 bases between. There are 15 residues in the CDR3. Per germline, CDR1 KGHSH and CDR2 LQKENI. As DNA, the CDR3 is TGTGCCAGCTCACCTCCGGGGCTTAGTAATGAAAAACTGTTTTTT. This gives the protein CASSPPGLSNEKLFF.

This clonotype appeared many times. DNA of the CDR3: TGCGCCAGCAGTTTCCAGGGTGAAGCCTCCGGTGAGCAGTTCTTC. It codes for CASSFQGEASGEQFF. V and J are TRBV5-1 and TRBJ2-1, with D possibly matching TRBD1 (5 bases). V was cut by 5 bases and J by 9 bases, with 21 bases left in between. Germline assignment: CDR1 SGHRS and CDR2 YFSETQ. There are 15 residues in the CDR3.

This clonotype has at least ten counts. The chain has TRBV29-1 and TRBJ2-4, with D perhaps matching TRBD1 (5 bases). The germline CDR1 and CDR2 sequences are SQVTM and ANQGSEA. V dropped 4 bases and J dropped 8 bases, with 18 bases sitting between them. The CDR3 sequence is 14 residues long. The CDR3 region has the DNA TGCAGCGTTGTAAAGGGGAATAGCCTGGACATTCAGTACTTC. Protein: CSVVKGNSLDIQYF.

In this sample, this clonotype turned up a few times. J is TRBJ2-7 and V is TRBV28; 8 bases fit TRBD1. Germline V gene lookup returns CDR1 MDHEN and CDR2 SYDVKM. This CDR3 spans 16 amino acids. Losses at the gene ends were 7 bases for V and 2 bases for J; bases not matched to a gene: 13. The CDR3 spells CASTYGGHRGTYEQYF. In nucleotides, the CDR3 is TGTGCCAGCACCTACGGAGGGCACAGGGGGACCTACGAGCAGTACTTC.

This clonotype has only a few counts. The V call is TRBV25-1, the J call TRBJ2-2; D is possibly TRBD1 or TRBD2 (5 bases each). The V end lost 2 bases, the J end lost 4 bases, and 14 bases lay between the germline ends. Per germline, CDR1 MGHDK and CDR2 SYGVNS. The CDR3 spans 16 residues. The CDR3 coding sequence is TGTGCCAGCAGTGAAGATCGGGGCTACGTCACCGGGGAGCTGTTTTTT. This codes for CASSEDRGYVTGELFF. Together with reference TRBV25-1 and TRBJ2-2, the CDR3 gives the full variable domain: EADIYQTPRYLVIGTGKKITLECSQTMGHDKMYWYQQDPGMELHLIHYSYGVNSTEKGDLSSESTVSRIRTEHFPLTLESARPSHTSQYLCASSEDRGYVTGELFFGEGSRLTVL.

This clonotype was seen many times. The chain links TRBV5-4 to TRBJ2-7; D may be TRBD2 (5 bases). V shed 1 base and J shed 1 base, with 9 bases lying between them. The CDR3 sequence is 14 residues long. The germline V gene encodes CDR1 SGHNT and CDR2 YYREEE (reference sequence). This CDR3 reads CASSLRGNSYEQYF. CDR3 coding DNA: TGTGCCAGCAGCTTGCGAGGGAATTCCTACGAGCAGTACTTC. The full variable domain, rest sourced from reference TRBV5-4 and TRBJ2-7, is ETGVTQSPTHLIKTRGQQVTLRCSSQSGHNTVSWYQQALGQGPQFIFQYYREEENGRGNFPPRFSGLQFPNYSSELNVNALELDDSALYLCASSLRGNSYEQYFGPGTRLTVT.

The sample holds many counts of this clonotype. The rearrangement links TRBV4-2 to TRBJ2-7; D not resolved. CDR3 length equals 15 residues. Germline V lookup: CDR1 LGHNA, CDR2 YNFKEQ. The ends were cut back, 3 bases at V and 0 bases at J, with 12 bases in the middle. CDR3 sequence: CASSQSPPNSYEQYF. The CDR3 DNA is TGTGCCAGCAGCCAGTCCCCCCCTAACTCCTACGAGCAGTACTTC.

In DNA form, the CDR3 reads TGCGCCAGCAGCCCAGGGATCGGACCCGGGGGCCAGCCCCAGCATTTT. It translates to CASSPGIGPGGQPQHF. This chain uses TRBV4-1 with TRBJ1-5; possibly TRBD1 for D (6 bases). The CDR3 sequence is 16 residues long. The germline V gene has CDR1 MGHRA and CDR2 YSYEKL. Between the trimmed V and J ends, which lost 4 bases and 7 bases, there was a span of 20 bases.